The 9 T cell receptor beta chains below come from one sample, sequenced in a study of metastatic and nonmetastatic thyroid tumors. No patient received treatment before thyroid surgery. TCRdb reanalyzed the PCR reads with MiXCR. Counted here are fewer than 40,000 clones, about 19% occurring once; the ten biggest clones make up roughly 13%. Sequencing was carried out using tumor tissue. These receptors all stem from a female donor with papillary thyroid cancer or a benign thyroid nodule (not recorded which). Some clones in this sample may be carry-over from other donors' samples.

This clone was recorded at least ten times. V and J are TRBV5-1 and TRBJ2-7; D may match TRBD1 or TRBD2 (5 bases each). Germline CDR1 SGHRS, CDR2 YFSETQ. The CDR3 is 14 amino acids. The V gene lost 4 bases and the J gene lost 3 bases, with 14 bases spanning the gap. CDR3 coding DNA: TGCGCCAGCAGCGGGGGTGGTGGAGGCTACGAGCAGTACTTC. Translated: CASSGGGGGYEQYF.

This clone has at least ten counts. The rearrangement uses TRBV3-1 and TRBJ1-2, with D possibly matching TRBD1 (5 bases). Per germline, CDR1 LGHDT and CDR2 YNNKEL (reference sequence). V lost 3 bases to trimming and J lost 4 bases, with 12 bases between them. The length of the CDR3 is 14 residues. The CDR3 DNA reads TGTGCCAGCAGCCAGGGGCGGAGGGGCTATGGCTACACCTTC. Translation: CASSQGRRGYGYTF.

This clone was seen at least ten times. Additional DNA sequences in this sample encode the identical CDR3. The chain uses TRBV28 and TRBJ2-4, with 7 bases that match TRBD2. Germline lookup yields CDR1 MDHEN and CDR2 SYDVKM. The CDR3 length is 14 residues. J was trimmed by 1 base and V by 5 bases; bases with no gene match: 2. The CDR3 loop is CASSLLAAKNIQYF. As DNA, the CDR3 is TGTGCCAGCAGTCTACTAGCGGCCAAAAACATTCAGTACTTC.

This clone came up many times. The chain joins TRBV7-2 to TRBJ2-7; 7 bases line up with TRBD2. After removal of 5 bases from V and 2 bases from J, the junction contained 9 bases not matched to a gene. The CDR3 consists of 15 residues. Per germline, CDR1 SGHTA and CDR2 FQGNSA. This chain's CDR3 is CASSRRAGFPYEQYF. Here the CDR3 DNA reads TGTGCCAGCAGCCGGCGAGCGGGGTTTCCCTACGAGCAGTACTTC.

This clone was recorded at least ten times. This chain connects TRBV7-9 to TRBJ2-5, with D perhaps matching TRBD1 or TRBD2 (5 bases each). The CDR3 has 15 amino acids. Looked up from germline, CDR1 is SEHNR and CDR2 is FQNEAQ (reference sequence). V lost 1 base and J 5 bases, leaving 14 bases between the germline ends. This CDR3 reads CASSLGGGRLETQYF. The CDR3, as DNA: TGTGCCAGCAGCTTAGGGGGCGGGCGTTTGGAGACCCAGTACTTC.

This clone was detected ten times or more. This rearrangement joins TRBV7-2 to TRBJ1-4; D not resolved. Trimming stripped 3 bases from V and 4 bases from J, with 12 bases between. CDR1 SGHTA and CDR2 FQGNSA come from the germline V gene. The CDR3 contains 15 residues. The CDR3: CASSFASGDNEKLFF. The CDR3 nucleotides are TGTGCCAGCAGCTTTGCGTCCGGGGATAATGAAAAACTGTTTTTT.

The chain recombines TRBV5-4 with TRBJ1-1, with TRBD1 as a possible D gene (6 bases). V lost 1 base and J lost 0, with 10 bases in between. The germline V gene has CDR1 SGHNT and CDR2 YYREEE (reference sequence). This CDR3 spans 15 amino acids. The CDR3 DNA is TGTGCCAGCAGCTTGAGGGGGGACATGAACACTGAAGCTTTCTTT. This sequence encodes CASSLRGDMNTEAFF.

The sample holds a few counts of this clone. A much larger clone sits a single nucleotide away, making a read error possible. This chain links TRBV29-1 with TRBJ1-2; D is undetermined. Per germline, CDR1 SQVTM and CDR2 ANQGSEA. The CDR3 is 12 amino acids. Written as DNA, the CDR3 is TGCAGCGCTGAAAGCGGTTCCCTTGGCTACACCTTC. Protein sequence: CSAESGSLGYTF.

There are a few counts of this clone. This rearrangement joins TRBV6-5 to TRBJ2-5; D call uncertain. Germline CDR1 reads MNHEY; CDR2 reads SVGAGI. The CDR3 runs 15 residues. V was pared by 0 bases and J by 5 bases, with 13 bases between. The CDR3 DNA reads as TGTGCCAGCAGTTACTCGAAGGGCCTCGGGGAGACCCAGTACTTC. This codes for CASSYSKGLGETQYF.